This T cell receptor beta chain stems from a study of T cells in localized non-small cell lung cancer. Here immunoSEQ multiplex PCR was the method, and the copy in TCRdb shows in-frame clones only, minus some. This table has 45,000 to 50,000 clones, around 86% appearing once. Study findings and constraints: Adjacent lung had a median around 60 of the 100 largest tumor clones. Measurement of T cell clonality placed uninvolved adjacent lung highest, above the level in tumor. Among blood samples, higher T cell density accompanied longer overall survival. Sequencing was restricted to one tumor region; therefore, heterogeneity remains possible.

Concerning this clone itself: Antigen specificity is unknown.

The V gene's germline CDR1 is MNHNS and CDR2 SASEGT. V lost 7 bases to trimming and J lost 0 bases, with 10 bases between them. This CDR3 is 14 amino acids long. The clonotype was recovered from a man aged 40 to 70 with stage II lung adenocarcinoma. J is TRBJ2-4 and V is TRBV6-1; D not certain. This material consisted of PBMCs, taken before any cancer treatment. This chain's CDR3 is CASTGSLAKNIQYF. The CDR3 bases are TGTGCCAGCACTGGCAGCCTAGCCAAAAACATTCAGTACTTC.